The T cell receptor beta chain described here comes from a study of blood T cell repertoires in COVID-19. The assay was immunoSEQ multiplex PCR, and TCRdb's table has in-frame clones only and misses some. The profile shows 53,000 or so clones, about 77% of them singletons. CDR1 is KGHDR, CDR2 SFDVKD, per germline. The CDR3 consists of 16 residues. Trimming cost V 6 bases and J 0 bases; bases outside gene matches: 6. Sequencing input: peripheral blood. The chain couples TRBV24-1 to TRBJ2-1; 8 nucleotides align to TRBD2. This TCR was sampled from a man in his sixties or seventies with active or convalescent COVID-19. The CDR3 nucleotides read TGTGCCACCAGTTCCTCGGGGACTAGCTCCTACAATGAGCAGTTCTTC. This sequence encodes CATSSSGTSSYNEQFF.